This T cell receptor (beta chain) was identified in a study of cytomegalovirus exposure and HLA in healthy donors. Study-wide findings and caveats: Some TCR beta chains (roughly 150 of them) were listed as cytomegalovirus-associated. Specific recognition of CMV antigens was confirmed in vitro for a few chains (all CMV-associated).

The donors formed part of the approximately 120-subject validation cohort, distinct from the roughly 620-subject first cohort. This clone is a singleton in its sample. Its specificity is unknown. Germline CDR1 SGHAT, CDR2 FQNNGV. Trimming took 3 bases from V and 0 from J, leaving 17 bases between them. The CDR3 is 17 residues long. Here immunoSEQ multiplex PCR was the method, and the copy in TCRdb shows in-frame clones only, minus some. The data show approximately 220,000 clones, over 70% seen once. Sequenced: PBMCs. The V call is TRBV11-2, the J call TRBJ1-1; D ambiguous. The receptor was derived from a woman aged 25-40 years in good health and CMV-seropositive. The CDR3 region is CASSFISTITVNTEAFF. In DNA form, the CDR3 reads TGTGCCAGCAGCTTTATATCCACCATAACGGTGAACACTGAAGCTTTCTTT. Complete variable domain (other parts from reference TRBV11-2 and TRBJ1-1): EAGVAQSPRYKIIEKRQSVAFWCNPISGHATLYWYQQILGQGPKLLIQFQNNGVVDDSQLPKDRFSAERLKGVDSTLKIQPAKLEDSAVYLCASSFISTITVNTEAFFGQGTRLTVV.